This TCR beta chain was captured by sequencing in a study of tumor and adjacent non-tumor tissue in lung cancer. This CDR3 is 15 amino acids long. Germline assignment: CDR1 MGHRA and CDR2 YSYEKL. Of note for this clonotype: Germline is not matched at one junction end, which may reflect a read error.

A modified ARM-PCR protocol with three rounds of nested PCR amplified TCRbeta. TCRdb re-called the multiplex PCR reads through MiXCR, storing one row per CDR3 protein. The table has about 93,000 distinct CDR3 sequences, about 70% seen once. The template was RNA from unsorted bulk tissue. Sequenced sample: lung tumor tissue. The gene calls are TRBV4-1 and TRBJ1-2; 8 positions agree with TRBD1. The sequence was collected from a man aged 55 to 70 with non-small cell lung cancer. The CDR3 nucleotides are TGCGCCAGCACCCAATGTCGGCAGGGGGCATATGGCTACACCTTC. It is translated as CASTQCRQGAYGYTF.